This T cell receptor beta chain was observed in a study of regulatory T cells in long-lasting Graves disease. The time point here: newly diagnosed GD, antithyroid drugs for less than 3 months. PBMC-derived RNA was used for the TCR library. This clonotype has a handful of counts. V was shortened by 1 base and J by 0 bases, with 10 bases between the two germline ends. Germline-derived CDR1 and CDR2 are LGHNA and YNFKEQ. The CDR3 is made up of 16 amino acids. TCR beta libraries were built with iRepertoire HTBI primers and Arm-PCR of CDR3 regions. TCRdb reanalysed the multiplex PCR reads using MiXCR and keeps one entry per CDR3 protein. The profile shows 350,000 to 550,000 distinct CDR3 sequences, under 15% of them singletons. The sample also formed part of further work on T cells in Graves' hyperthyroidism and ophthalmopathy.

The sample was peripheral blood mononuclear cells (PBMCs), taken at new diagnosis, from a patient treated with antithyroid drugs. The TCR sequence derives from a woman under 40 with Graves disease. V is TRBV4-2 and J is TRBJ2-1, with D perhaps matching TRBD1 (5 bases). Here the CDR3 DNA reads TGTGCCAGCAGCCAAGTGGGCCAGGGCTCCTACAATGAGCAGTTCTTC. Protein product: CASSQVGQGSYNEQFF.